This T cell receptor (beta chain) derives from a study of Graves' ophthalmopathy and Graves' hyperthyroidism. This CDR3 is built from 16 residues. Germline loops: CDR1 DFQATT, CDR2 SNEGSKA (reference sequence). Deletions cut 0 bases from V and 0 bases from J, with 14 bases between. This clonotype was detected many times. Its antigen is currently unknown. Study-level points and caveats: Both a roughly 65% sensitivity and an approximately 72% specificity characterized the model's predictions of ophthalmopathy progression.

From RNA, the CDR3 regions of TCR beta chains were amplified and sequenced. RT-PCR with HTBI primers came first, then second-round multiplex PCR. TCRdb processed the multiplex PCR reads anew with MiXCR; each CDR3 protein has one entry. The sample records hundreds of thousands of distinct CDR3 sequences, about 20% being singletons. The chain joins TRBV20-1 to TRBJ1-1; the D is unclear. The clonotype was recovered from a woman younger than 35 with stable Graves' hyperthyroidism. Some clones in this sample may be carry-over from other donors' samples. What was sequenced was peripheral blood. The DNA of the CDR3 is TGCAGTGCTAGAGATCGAAGAGAATCATTGAACACTGAAGCTTTCTTT. Its protein is CSARDRRESLNTEAFF.